This T cell receptor (beta chain) was profiled in a study of beta chain features in type 1 diabetes. The overall study: Examined across all samples were some 110,000,000 sorted cells.

Study results and caveats: Individuals with type 1 diabetes displayed fewer insertions and more deletions at VDJ junctions. Moderately but significantly shorter TCRB CDR3s were found in Type 1 diabetes patients in all four CD4+ subsets.

The trim removed 4 bases at V and 6 bases at J, leaving 12 bases unmatched. This CDR3 has 16 amino acids. Germline lookup yields CDR1 SGDLS and CDR2 YYNGEE. The authors reverse transcribed all of the isolated RNA, so sequencing captured expressed TCRB transcripts. The assay was immunoSEQ multiplex PCR, and TCRdb's table has in-frame clones only and misses some. The sample records approximately 250,000 clones, under 13% being singletons. This clone was recorded a few times. No antigen is known for it. The TCR originated in a man aged 30 to 45 with type 1 diabetes. The V call is TRBV9, the J call TRBJ2-1; 8 bases are a match to TRBD1. Specimen: naive CD4+ T cells from blood. The CDR3 protein is CASSPSTGAGSNEQFF. Written as DNA, the CDR3 is TGTGCCAGCAGCCCATCGACAGGGGCGGGCAGCAATGAGCAGTTCTTC. Supplemented by reference TRBV9 and TRBJ2-1, the full variable domain reads DSGVTQTPKHLITATGQRVTLRCSPRSGDLSVYWYQQSLDQGLQFLIQYYNGEERAKGNILERFSAQQFPDLHSELNLSSLELGDSALYFCASSPSTGAGSNEQFFGPGTRLTVL.